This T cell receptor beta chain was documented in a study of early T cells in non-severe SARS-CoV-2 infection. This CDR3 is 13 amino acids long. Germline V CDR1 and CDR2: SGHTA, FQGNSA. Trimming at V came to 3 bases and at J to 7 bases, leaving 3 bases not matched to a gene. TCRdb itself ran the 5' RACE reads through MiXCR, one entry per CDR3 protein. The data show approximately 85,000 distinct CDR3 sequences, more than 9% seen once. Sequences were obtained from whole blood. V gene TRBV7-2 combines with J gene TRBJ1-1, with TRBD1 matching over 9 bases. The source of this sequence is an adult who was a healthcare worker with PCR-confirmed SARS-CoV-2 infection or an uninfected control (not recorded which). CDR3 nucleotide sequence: TGTGCCAGCAGCTTTACAGGGGGCATTGAAGCTTTCTTT. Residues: CASSFTGGIEAFF. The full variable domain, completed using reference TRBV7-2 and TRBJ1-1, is GAGVSQSPSNKVTEKGKDVELRCDPISGHTALYWYRQSLGQGLEFLIYFQGNSAPDKSGLPSDRFSAERTGGSVSTLTIQRTQQEDSAVYLCASSFTGGIEAFFGQGTRLTVV.